What follows are 5 T cell receptor beta chains derived from one specimen sequenced in a study of blood T cell repertoires in COVID-19 (dated by TCRdb to the early 2020s). Library preparation employed the immunoSEQ multiplex PCR assay. TCRdb mirrors the immuneACCESS table, restricted to in-frame sequences. Some clones are absent from its copies; in checked studies, under half trace to an unresolved V gene, and the reason for the others is unknown. The sample yields roughly 45,000 clones; about 92% were counted once. The ten largest account for 1% of the sample. Source material: peripheral blood. Every receptor here comes from a man in his 60s with COVID-19, enrolled during active disease.

The CDR3 DNA reads as TGTGCCAGCAGCCCAGGACAGGGGAAAGGCTACACCTTC. Its translation: CASSPGQGKGYTF. V is TRBV5-4 and J is TRBJ1-2; 9 nucleotides align to TRBD1. Germline V gene sequence: CDR1 SGHNT, CDR2 YYREEE (reference sequence). Trimming took 4 bases from V and 8 from J; bases not matched to a gene: 6. CDR3 length equals 13 residues.

The rearrangement joins TRBV30 to TRBJ1-2, with D unresolved. Germline V gene sequence: CDR1 GTSNPN, CDR2 SVGIG (reference sequence). The CDR3 loop spans 14 amino acids. Trimming stripped 4 bases from V and 1 base from J, with 13 bases between. The chain's CDR3 is CAWTRQVVNYGYTF. CDR3 bases: TGTGCCTGGACCCGCCAGGTCGTTAACTATGGCTACACCTTC.

The CDR3 sequence is CASSIARDRGRNTQYF. CDR3 nucleotide sequence: TGTGCCAGTAGTATAGCCAGGGACAGGGGGCGGAATACGCAGTATTTT. The chain joins TRBV19 to TRBJ2-3; TRBD1 matches 12 bases. This CDR3 is 16 amino acids long. The germline CDR1 and CDR2 sequences are LNHDA and SQIVND (reference sequence). The V segment lost 1 base and the J segment 7 bases; nucleotides outside the gene matches: 6.

The chain carries TRBV28 and TRBJ2-7, with TRBD1 matching 10 bases. CDR1 is MDHEN and CDR2 is SYDVKM in the germline V gene. The CDR3 spans 12 residues. Losses at the gene ends were 6 bases for V and 10 bases for J; bases not matched to a gene: 6. The CDR3 region has the DNA TGTGCCAGCAGAATCGGACAGGGGGTACAGTACTTC. This codes for CASRIGQGVQYF. Complete variable domain (other parts from reference TRBV28 and TRBJ2-7): DVKVTQSSRYLVKRTGEKVFLECVQDMDHENMFWYRQDPGLGLRLIYFSYDVKMKEKGDIPEGYSVSREKKERFSLILESASTNQTSMYLCASRIGQGVQYFGPGTRLTVT.

This chain joins TRBV3-1 (or the pseudogene TRBV3-2) and TRBJ2-3; possibly TRBD1 for D (6 bases). This CDR3 contains 13 residues. Germline V CDR1 and CDR2: LGHDT, YNNKEL (reference sequence). V was pared by 2 bases and J by 4 bases, with 7 bases between. CDR3 DNA sequence: TGTGCCAGCAGCCAACAGGGGCCAGATACGCAGTATTTT. Protein product: CASSQQGPDTQYF.